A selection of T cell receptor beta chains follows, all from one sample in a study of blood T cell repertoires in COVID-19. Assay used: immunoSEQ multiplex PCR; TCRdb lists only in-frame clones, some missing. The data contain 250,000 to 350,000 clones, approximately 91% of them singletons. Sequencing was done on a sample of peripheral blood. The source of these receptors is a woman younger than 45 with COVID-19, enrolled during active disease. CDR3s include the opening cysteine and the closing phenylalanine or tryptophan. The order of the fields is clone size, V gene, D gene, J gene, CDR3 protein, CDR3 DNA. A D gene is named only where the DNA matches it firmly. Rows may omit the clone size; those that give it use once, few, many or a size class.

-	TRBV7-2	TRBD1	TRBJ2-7	CASSATGQGAYEQYF	TGTGCCAGCAGCGCAACGGGACAGGGGGCCTACGAGCAGTACTTC
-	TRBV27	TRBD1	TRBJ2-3	CASSAGQGVTDTQYF	TGTGCCAGCAGTGCGGGACAGGGTGTCACAGATACGCAGTATTTT
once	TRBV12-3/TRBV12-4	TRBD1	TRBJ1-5	CASSETGRGPQHF	TGTGCCAGCAGTGAGACAGGGCGGGGGCCCCAGCATTTT
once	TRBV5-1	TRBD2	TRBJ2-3	CASSLAGEGATDTQYF	TGCGCCAGCAGCTTGGCCGGGGAGGGAGCCACAGATACGCAGTATTTT
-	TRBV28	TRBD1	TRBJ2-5	CASSLLAGGGETQYF	TGTGCCAGCAGTTTATTGGCAGGGGGCGGGGAGACCCAGTACTTC
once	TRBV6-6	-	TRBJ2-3	CASRKEGLGSTDTQYF	TGTGCCAGCAGAAAGGAGGGTTTGGGTAGCACAGATACGCAGTATTTT
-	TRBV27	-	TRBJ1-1	CASSLYGRARDTEAFF	TGTGCCAGCAGTTTATATGGCAGGGCACGGGACACTGAAGCTTTCTTT
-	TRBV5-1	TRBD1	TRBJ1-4	CASSSTDRGREKLFF	TGCGCCAGCAGCTCCACTGACAGGGGGCGAGAAAAACTGTTTTTT
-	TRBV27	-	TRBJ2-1	CASSLVGAGNEQFF	TGTGCCAGCAGTTTAGTGGGAGCCGGCAATGAGCAGTTCTTC
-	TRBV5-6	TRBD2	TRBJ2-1	CASSFVTSGDNEQFF	TGTGCCAGCAGCTTTGTGACTAGCGGAGACAATGAGCAGTTCTTC
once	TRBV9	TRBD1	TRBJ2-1	CASSVTGGSYNEQFF	TGTGCCAGCAGCGTCACAGGGGGATCCTACAATGAGCAGTTCTTC
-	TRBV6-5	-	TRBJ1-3	CASSRTPGSGNTIYF	TGTGCCAGCAGCCGTACCCCGGGCTCTGGAAACACCATATATTTT
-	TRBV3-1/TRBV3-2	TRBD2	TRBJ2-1	CASSPSAGAEKEQFF	TGTGCCAGCAGCCCCTCAGCGGGAGCGGAGAAGGAGCAGTTCTTC
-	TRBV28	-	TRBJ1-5	CASTKTGSNQPQHF	TGTGCCAGCACCAAGACGGGTAGCAATCAGCCCCAGCATTTT
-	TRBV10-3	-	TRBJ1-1	CAIRGQPTTEAFF	TGTGCCATCAGGGGACAACCGACCACTGAAGCTTTCTTT
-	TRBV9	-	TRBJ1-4	CASSVGPANEKLFF	TGTGCCAGCAGCGTAGGGCCAGCTAATGAAAAACTGTTTTTT
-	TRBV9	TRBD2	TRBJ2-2	CASSQSPGGTGELFF	TGTGCCAGCAGCCAGAGCCCCGGGGGGACCGGGGAGCTGTTTTTT
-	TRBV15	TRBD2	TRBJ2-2	CATSREGGLPNTGELFF	TGTGCCACCAGCAGAGAGGGGGGACTACCGAACACCGGGGAGCTGTTTTTT
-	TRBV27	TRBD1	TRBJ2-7	CASSARTGDPHEQYF	TGTGCCAGCAGTGCCAGGACAGGGGACCCCCACGAGCAGTACTTC
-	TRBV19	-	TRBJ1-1	CASSPSLNTEAFF	TGTGCCAGTAGTCCGAGCCTGAACACTGAAGCTTTCTTT
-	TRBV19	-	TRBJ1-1	CASSMTGSGGTEAFF	TGTGCCAGTAGTATGACGGGCAGCGGCGGGACTGAAGCTTTCTTT
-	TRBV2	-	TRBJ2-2	CASSEAARWELFF	TGTGCCAGCAGTGAAGCGGCTAGGTGGGAGCTGTTTTTT
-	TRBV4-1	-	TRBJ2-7	CASSQDIASFGYEQYF	TGCGCCAGCAGCCAAGATATCGCTAGCTTCGGCTACGAGCAGTACTTC
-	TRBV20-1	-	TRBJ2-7	CSAPREREQYF	TGCAGTGCTCCCCGGGAGAGGGAGCAGTACTTC
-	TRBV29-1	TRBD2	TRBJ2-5	CSGDRGLEETQYF	TGCAGCGGCGACCGCGGACTAGAAGAGACCCAGTACTTC
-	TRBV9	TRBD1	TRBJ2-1	CASSRQGGEQFF	TGTGCCAGCAGCAGACAGGGGGGAGAGCAGTTCTTC
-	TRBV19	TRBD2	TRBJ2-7	CASSRLAGTYEQYF	TGTGCCAGTAGCAGACTAGCGGGAACCTACGAGCAGTACTTC